This TCR beta chain was sequenced for a study of T cell responses to AZD1222 COVID-19 vaccine. General study findings and limits: In a largely white British group with more females than males, clonal diversity was possibly underestimated. Dominant at 160-218 and 743-854, vaccine-associated CD4 TCRs also spanned spike.

A remark on this clone: Its antigen is still unknown.

The CDR3 loop spans 15 amino acids. The V gene end was trimmed by 5 bases and the J gene end by 3 bases; junction bases not matched to a gene: 5. Germline CDR1 reads SGHVS; CDR2 reads FQNEAQ. Measured with immunoSEQ multiplex PCR; TCRdb has only the in-frame clones, and not every one. In the table there are over 95,000 clones, 88% of which are singletons. This receptor was obtained from an adult in good health. The chain links TRBV7-8 to TRBJ1-4; 8 nucleotides line up with TRBD1. Source: peripheral blood, taken on day 0 of AZD1222 vaccination. Here the CDR3 reads CASSLQGAANEKLFF. The CDR3, as DNA: TGTGCCAGCAGCCTTCAGGGGGCAGCTAATGAAAAACTGTTTTTT. Together with reference TRBV7-8 and TRBJ1-4, the CDR3 gives the full variable domain: GAGVSQSPRYKVAKRGQDVALRCDPISGHVSLFWYQQALGQGPEFLTYFQNEAQLDKSGLPSDRFFAERPEGSVSTLKIQRTQQEDSAVYLCASSLQGAANEKLFFGSGTQLSVL.